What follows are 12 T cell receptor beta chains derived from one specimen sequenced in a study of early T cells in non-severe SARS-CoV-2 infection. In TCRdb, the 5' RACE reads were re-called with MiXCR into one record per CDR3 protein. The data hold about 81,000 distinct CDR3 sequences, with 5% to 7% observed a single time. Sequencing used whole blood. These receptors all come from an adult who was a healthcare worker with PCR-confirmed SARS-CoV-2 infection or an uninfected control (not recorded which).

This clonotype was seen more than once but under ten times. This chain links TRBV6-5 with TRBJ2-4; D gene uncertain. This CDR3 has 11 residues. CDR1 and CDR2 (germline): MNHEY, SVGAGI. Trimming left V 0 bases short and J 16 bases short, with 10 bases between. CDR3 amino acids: CASSYSGLLYF. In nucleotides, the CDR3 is TGTGCCAGCAGTTACTCGGGTCTTCTATACTTC.

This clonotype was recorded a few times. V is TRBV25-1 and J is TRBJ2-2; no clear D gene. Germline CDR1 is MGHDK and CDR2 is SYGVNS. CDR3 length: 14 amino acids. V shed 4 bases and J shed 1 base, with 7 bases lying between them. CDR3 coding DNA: TGTGCCAGCAGTGGCCAGAGGAACACCGGGGAGCTGTTTTTT. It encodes CASSGQRNTGELFF.

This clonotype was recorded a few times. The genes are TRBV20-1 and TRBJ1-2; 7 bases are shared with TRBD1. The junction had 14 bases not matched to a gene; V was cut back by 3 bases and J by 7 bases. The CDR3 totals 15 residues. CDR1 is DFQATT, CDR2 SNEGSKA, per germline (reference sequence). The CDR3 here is CSASGTGTAYFGYTF. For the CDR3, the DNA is TGCAGTGCTAGTGGGACCGGGACAGCTTATTTTGGCTACACCTTC.

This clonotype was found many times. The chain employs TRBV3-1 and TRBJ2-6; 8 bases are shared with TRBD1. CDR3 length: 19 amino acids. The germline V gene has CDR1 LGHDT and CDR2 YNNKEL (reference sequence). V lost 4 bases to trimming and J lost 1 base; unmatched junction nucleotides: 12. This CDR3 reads CASSPTPGTGKSGANVLTF. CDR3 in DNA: TGTGCCAGCAGCCCCACCCCCGGGACAGGCAAGTCTGGGGCCAACGTCCTGACTTTC.

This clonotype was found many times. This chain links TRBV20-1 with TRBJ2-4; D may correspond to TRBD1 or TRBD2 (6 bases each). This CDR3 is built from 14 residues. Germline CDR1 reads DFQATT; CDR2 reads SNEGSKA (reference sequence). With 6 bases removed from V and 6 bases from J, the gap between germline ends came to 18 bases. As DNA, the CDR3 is TGCAGTGCCCCCGATCCACAGGGACTAAACATTCAGTACTTC. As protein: CSAPDPQGLNIQYF.

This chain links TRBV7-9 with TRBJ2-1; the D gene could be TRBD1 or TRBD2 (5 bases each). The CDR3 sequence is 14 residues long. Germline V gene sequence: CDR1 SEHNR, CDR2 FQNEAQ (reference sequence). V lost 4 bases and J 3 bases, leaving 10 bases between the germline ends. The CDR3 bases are TGTGCCAGCAGCTACCAGGGAGTCTACAATGAGCAGTTCTTC. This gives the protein CASSYQGVYNEQFF.

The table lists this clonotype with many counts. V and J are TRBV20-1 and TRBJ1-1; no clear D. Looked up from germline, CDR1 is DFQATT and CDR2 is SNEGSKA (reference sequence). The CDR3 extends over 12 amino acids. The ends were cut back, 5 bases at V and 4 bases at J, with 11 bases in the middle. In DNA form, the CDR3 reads TGCAGTGCTGAAGAAGAGGGCACTGAAGCTTTCTTT. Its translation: CSAEEEGTEAFF.

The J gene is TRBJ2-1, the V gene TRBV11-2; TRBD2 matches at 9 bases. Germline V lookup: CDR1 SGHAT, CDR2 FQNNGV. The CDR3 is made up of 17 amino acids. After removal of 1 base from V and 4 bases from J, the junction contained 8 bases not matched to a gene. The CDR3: CASSLVLSSGAYNEQFF. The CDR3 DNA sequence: TGTGCCAGCAGCTTAGTATTGTCTAGCGGGGCTTACAATGAGCAGTTCTTC.

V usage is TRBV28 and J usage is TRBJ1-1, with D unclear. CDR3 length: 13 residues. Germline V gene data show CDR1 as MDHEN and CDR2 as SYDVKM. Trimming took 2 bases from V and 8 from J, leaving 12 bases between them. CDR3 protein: CASSLIAQGEAFF. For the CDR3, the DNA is TGTGCCAGCAGTTTAATTGCGCAAGGGGAAGCTTTCTTT.

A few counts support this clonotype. Here the CDR3 DNA reads TGCGCCAGCAGCCCTGGACAGGACTTCTATGGCTACACCTTC. It codes for CASSPGQDFYGYTF. The V call is TRBV5-1, the J call TRBJ1-2; 7 bases fit TRBD1. In germline, CDR1 is SGHRS, CDR2 YFSETQ. This CDR3 has 14 residues. Trimming took 4 bases from V and 4 from J; bases not matched to a gene: 7.

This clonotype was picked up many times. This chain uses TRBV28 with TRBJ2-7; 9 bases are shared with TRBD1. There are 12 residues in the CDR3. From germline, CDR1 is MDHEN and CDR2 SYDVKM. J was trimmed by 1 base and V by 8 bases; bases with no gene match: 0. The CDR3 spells CASGTGSYEQYF. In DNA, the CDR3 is TGTGCCAGCGGGACAGGGTCCTACGAGCAGTACTTC.

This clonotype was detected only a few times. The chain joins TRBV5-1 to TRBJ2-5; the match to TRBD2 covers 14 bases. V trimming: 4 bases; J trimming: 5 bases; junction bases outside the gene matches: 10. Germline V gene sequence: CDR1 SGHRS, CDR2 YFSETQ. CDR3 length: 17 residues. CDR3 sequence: CASSPGLAGAGQETQYF. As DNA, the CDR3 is TGCGCCAGCAGCCCGGGACTAGCGGGAGCTGGGCAGGAGACCCAGTACTTC.